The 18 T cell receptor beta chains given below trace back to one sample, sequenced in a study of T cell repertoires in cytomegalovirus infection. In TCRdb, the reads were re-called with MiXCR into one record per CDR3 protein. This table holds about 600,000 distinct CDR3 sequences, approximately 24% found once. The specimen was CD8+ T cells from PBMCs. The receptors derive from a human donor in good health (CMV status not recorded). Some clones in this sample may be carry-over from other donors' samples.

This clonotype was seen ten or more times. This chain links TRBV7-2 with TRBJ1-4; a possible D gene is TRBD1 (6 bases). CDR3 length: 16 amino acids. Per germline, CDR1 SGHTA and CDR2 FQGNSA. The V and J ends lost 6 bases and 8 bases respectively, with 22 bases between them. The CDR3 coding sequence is TGTGCCAGCAGTCTGGCCTACAGGGAGGAAGGAGAAAAACTGTTTTTT. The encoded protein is CASSLAYREEGEKLFF. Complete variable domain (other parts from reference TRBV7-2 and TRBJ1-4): GAGVSQSPSNKVTEKGKDVELRCDPISGHTALYWYRQSLGQGLEFLIYFQGNSAPDKSGLPSDRFSAERTGGSVSTLTIQRTQQEDSAVYLCASSLAYREEGEKLFFGSGTQLSVL.

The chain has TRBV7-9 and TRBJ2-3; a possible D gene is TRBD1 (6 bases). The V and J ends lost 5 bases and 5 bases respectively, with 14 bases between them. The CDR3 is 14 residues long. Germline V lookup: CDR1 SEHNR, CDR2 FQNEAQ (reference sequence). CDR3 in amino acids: CASSLQQGKDTQYF. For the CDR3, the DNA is TGTGCCAGCAGCCTACAACAGGGAAAAGATACGCAGTATTTT.

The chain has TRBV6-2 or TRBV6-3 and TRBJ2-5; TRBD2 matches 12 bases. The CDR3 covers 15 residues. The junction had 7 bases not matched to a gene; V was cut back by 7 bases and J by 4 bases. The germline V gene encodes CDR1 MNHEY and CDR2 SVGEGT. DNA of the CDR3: TGTGCCAGCATCAGACTAGCGGGGGACGGAGAGACCCAGTACTTC. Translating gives CASIRLAGDGETQYF.

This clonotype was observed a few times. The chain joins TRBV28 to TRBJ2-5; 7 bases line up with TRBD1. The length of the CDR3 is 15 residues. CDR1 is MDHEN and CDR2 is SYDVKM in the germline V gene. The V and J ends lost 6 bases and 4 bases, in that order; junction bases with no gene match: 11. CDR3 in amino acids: CASSAATGRRETQYF. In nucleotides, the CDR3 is TGTGCCAGCAGCGCCGCGACAGGGAGAAGAGAGACCCAGTACTTC.

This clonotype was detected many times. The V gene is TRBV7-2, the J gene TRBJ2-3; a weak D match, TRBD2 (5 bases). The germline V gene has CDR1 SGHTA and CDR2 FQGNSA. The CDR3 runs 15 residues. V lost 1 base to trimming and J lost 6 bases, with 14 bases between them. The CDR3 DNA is TGTGCCAGCAGCTTAGGGGCTAGCCCGTCCGATACGCAGTATTTT. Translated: CASSLGASPSDTQYF.

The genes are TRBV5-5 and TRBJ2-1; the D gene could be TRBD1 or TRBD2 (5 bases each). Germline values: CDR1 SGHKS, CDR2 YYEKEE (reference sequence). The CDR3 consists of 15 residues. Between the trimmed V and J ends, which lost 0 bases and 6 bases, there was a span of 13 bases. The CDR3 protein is CASSLGDPYANEQFF. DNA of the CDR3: TGTGCCAGCAGCTTGGGGGACCCTTACGCCAATGAGCAGTTCTTC.

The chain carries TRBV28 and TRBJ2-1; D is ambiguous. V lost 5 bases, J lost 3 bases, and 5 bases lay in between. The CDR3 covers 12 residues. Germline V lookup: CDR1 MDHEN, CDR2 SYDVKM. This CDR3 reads CASSAFYNEQFF. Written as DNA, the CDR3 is TGTGCCAGCAGTGCTTTCTACAATGAGCAGTTCTTC.

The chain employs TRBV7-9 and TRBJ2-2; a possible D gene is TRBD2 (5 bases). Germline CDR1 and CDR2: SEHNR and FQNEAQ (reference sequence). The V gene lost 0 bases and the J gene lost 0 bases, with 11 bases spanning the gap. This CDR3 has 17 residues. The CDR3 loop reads CASSLALLDSNTGELFF. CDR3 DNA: TGTGCCAGCAGCTTAGCGCTACTAGATTCGAACACCGGGGAGCTGTTTTTT.

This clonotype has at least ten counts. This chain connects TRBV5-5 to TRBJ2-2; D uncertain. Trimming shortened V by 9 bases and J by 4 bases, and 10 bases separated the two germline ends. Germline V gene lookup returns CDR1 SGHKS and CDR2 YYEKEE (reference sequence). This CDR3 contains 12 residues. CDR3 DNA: TGTGCCACGAGGCCTCCCACCGGGGAGCTGTTTTTT. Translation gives CATRPPTGELFF.

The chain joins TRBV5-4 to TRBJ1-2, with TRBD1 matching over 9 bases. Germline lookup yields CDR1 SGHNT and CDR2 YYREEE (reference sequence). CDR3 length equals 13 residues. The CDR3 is CATLDRGNYGYTF. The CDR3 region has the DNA TGTGCTACCCTGGACAGGGGAAACTATGGCTACACCTTC.

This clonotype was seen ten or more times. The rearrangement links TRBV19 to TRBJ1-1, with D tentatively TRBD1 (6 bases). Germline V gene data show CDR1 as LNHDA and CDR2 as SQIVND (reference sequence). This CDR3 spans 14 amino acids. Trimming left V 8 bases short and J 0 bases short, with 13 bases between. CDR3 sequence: CASGQGNMNTEAFF. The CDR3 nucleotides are TGTGCCAGTGGGCAGGGGAACATGAACACTGAAGCTTTCTTT.

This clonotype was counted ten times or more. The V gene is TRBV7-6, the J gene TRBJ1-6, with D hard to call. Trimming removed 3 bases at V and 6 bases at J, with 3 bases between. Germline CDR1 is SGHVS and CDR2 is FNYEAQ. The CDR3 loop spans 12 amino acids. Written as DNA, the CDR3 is TGTGCCAGCAGCTTGGGTAATTCACCCCTCCACTTT. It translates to CASSLGNSPLHF.

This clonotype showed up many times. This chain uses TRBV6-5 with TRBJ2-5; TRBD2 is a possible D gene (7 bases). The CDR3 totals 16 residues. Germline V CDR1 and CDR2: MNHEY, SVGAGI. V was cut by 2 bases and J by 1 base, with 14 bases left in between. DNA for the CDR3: TGTGCCAGCAGTTACCGGTCGGGGGGCCTCCAAGAGACCCAGTACTTC. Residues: CASSYRSGGLQETQYF.

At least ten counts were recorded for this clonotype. The CDR3 DNA follows: TGTGCCAGCAGGGGGGACAGAGAGAACACTGAAGCTTTCTTT. Protein sequence: CASRGDRENTEAFF. The gene calls are TRBV12-3 or TRBV12-4 and TRBJ1-1, with 7 bases lining up with TRBD1. The CDR3 runs to 14 residues. Unmatched junction bases numbered 5, after V lost 6 bases and J lost 1 base.

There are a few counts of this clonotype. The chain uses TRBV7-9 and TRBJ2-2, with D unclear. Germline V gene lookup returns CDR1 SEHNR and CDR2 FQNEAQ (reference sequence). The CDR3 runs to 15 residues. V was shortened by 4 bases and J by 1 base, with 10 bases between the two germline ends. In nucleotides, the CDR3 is TGTGCCAGCAGCTCCACGACATGGAACACCGGGGAGCTGTTTTTT. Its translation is CASSSTTWNTGELFF.

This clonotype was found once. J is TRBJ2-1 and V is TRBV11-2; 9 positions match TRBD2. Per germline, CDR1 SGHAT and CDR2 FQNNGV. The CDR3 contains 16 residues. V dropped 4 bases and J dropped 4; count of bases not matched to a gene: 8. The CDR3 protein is CASSSDGRGGYNEQFF. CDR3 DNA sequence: TGTGCCAGCAGCTCCGACGGGCGGGGGGGGTACAATGAGCAGTTCTTC.

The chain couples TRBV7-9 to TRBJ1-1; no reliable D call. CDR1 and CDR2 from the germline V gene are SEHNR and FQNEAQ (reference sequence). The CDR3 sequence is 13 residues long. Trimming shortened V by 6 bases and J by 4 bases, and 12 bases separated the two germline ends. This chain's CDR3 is CASRSTAFTEAFF. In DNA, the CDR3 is TGTGCCAGCAGATCTACAGCGTTCACTGAAGCTTTCTTT.

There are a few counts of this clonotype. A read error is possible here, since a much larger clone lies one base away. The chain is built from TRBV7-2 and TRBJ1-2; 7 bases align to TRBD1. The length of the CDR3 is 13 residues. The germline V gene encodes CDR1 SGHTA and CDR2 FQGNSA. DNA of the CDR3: TGTGTCAGCAGCCGGGACAGCAACTATGGCTACACCTTC. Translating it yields CVSSRDSNYGYTF. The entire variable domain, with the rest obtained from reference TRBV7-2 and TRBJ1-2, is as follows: GAGVSQSPSNKVTEKGKDVELRCDPISGHTALYWYRQSLGQGLEFLIYFQGNSAPDKSGLPSDRFSAERTGGSVSTLTIQRTQQEDSAVYLCVSSRDSNYGYTFGSGTRLTVV.